The sequence of this TCR beta chain was determined in a study of T cell repertoires in ileal Crohn's disease. A word on this clone: An end of the junction does not agree with germline; a read error may underlie this.

The CDR3 is 15 amino acids. Germline V gives CDR1 SSHAT, CDR2 FNYEAQ (reference sequence). The method was immunoSEQ multiplex PCR; TCRdb's version includes in-frame clones alone and lacks a portion of them. The table lists thousands of clones, more than 80% of them singletons. This TCR was recovered from an adult with Crohn's disease. Material: ileal tissue. The V and J genes are TRBV7-7 and TRBJ2-7, with 9 positions matching TRBD1. This chain's CDR3 is CASSLRTGEAYEQYF. CDR3 nucleotides: TGTGCTAGCAGCCTCCGGACAGGGGAGGCCTACGAGCAGTACTTC.